This entry lists 25 T cell receptor beta chains sequenced from one sample in a study of sequential checkpoint blockade in melanoma. Treatment in this sample: randomized to nivolumab then ipilimumab (arm A) or the reverse (arm B). Clones were sequenced by immunoSEQ multiplex PCR, and TCRdb holds only the in-frame ones, with some missing. Of approximately 18,000 clones listed, approximately 77% are singletons. Sequenced here: CD8+ T cells sorted from blood (inferred from file names), sampled from a patient given nivolumab and ipilimumab in sequence. These TCRs come from a human donor with melanoma.

V and J are TRBV9 and TRBJ1-5; the D is unclear. The CDR3 spans 15 residues. The germline gives CDR1 SGDLS, CDR2 YYNGEE. Trimming shortened V by 2 bases and J by 0 bases, and 9 bases separated the two germline ends. The CDR3 sequence: CASSVGANSNQPQHF. CDR3 nucleotides: TGTGCCAGCAGCGTGGGAGCGAATAGCAATCAGCCCCAGCATTTT.

The chain has TRBV5-1 and TRBJ1-2, with D possibly TRBD1 on 5 matching bases. V was cut by 7 bases and J by 6 bases, with 16 bases left in between. CDR1 and CDR2 from the germline V gene are SGHRS and YFSETQ. The CDR3 is 13 amino acids. DNA for the CDR3: TGCGCCAGCGCGGCGTGGGGGAGGAATGGCTACACCTTC. Its protein product is CASAAWGRNGYTF.

The chain combines TRBV13 with TRBJ2-7; D possibly corresponds to TRBD1 (5 bases). V lost 3 bases, J lost 5 bases, and 8 bases lay in between. This CDR3 contains 12 residues. Germline V lookup: CDR1 PRHDT, CDR2 FYEKMQ (reference sequence). The CDR3 region has the DNA TGTGCCAGCAGCTTCAGGGTAGACGAGCAGTACTTC. It encodes CASSFRVDEQYF.

In regard to this clone: A far larger clone lies a single base away; this is likely a read error. Other DNA sequences in this specimen translate into the identical CDR3. CDR3 region: CASSLRTPRSYEQYF. The DNA of the CDR3 is TGTGCTAGCAGCTTGAGGACTCCCCGCTCCTACGAGCAGTACTTC. The rearrangement joins TRBV7-7 to TRBJ2-7; tentatively, D is TRBD2 (5 bases). CDR3 length equals 15 residues. The germline CDR1 and CDR2 sequences are SSHAT and FNYEAQ (reference sequence).

The chain carries TRBV19 and TRBJ2-6; D is unclear. The V and J ends lost 10 bases and 1 base respectively, with 5 bases between them. Germline values: CDR1 LNHDA, CDR2 SQIVND (reference sequence). CDR3 size: 12 residues. The CDR3 DNA reads TGTGCCACCCTTTCTGGGGCCAACGTCCTGACTTTC. Its protein is CATLSGANVLTF.

The J gene is TRBJ2-7, the V gene TRBV6-4, with TRBD1 as a possible D gene (5 bases). Trimming removed 0 bases from V and 5 bases from J, with 8 bases in between. The CDR3 spans 13 residues. Germline V lookup: CDR1 MRHNA, CDR2 SNTAGT. CDR3 nucleotides: TGTGCCAGCAGTGACTCGTGGGGCGACGAGCAGTACTTC. Translation: CASSDSWGDEQYF.

The J gene is TRBJ1-5, the V gene TRBV5-8; 7 bases align to TRBD1. The CDR3 is made up of 15 amino acids. J gave up 1 base and V 3 bases, and 4 bases lay outside the gene matches. CDR1 and CDR2 (germline): SGHTS, YDEGEE. The DNA for the CDR3 is TGTGCCAGCAGCTCGGGACAGAGCAGCAATCAGCCCCAGCATTTT. Its protein is CASSSGQSSNQPQHF.

In its sample, this clone was seen a few times. V usage is TRBV7-9 and J usage is TRBJ1-3; weak D call: TRBD1 (5 bases). This CDR3 spans 17 amino acids. Germline lookup yields CDR1 SEHNR and CDR2 FQNEAQ (reference sequence). V lost 4 bases to trimming and J lost 2 bases, with 18 bases between them. CDR3 nucleotides: TGTGCCAGCAGCTCCCTATTGACAGAGGAGACTGGAAACACCATATATTTT. Translating it yields CASSSLLTEETGNTIYF.

The gene calls are TRBV6-5 and TRBJ2-7; 10 bases fit TRBD2. Germline CDR1 reads MNHEY; CDR2 reads SVGAGI. Trimming at V came to 1 base and at J to 1 base, leaving 4 bases not matched to a gene. This CDR3 region has 16 residues. Here the CDR3 DNA reads TGTGCCAGCAGTTACTTGAGCGGGGGGGCGTCCTACGAGCAGTACTTC. Amino acid sequence: CASSYLSGGASYEQYF.

The chain carries TRBV5-4 and TRBJ1-1; no firm D call. The CDR3 has 12 residues. The ends were cut back, 7 bases at V and 4 bases at J, with 11 bases in the middle. Germline CDR1 SGHNT, CDR2 YYREEE (reference sequence). The CDR3 reads CASGSDGTEAFF. The CDR3 coding sequence is TGTGCCAGCGGGAGTGATGGCACTGAAGCTTTCTTT. Complete variable domain (other parts from reference TRBV5-4 and TRBJ1-1): ETGVTQSPTHLIKTRGQQVTLRCSSQSGHNTVSWYQQALGQGPQFIFQYYREEENGRGNFPPRFSGLQFPNYSSELNVNALELDDSALYLCASGSDGTEAFFGQGTRLTVV.

Comments on this clone: This sample includes further DNA sequences coding for the same CDR3. The chain uses TRBV6-5 and TRBJ1-1; a possible D gene is TRBD1 (5 bases). The ends were cut back, 6 bases at V and 1 base at J, with 9 bases in the middle. CDR3 size: 13 residues. The V gene's germline CDR1 is MNHEY and CDR2 SVGAGI. CDR3 sequence reads: CASSRDRNTEAFF. The CDR3 bases are TGTGCCAGCAGCAGAGACAGGAACACTGAAGCTTTCTTT.

This sequence joins TRBV15 and TRBJ2-7; TRBD2 matches 7 bases. The V segment lost 0 bases and the J segment 3 bases; nucleotides outside the gene matches: 8. This CDR3 is 16 amino acids long. Germline CDR1 reads LNHNV; CDR2 reads YYDKDF (reference sequence). CDR3 nucleotides: TGTGCCACCAGCAGAGAGCGGGAGAGACGGCTCTACGAGCAGTACTTC. Its translation is CATSRERERRLYEQYF.

In its sample, this clone was seen once. The chain couples TRBV27 to TRBJ2-7, with a possible D match to TRBD2 (7 bases). Germline CDR1 is MNHEY and CDR2 is SMNVEV (reference sequence). The CDR3 has 12 amino acids. With 4 bases removed from V and 6 bases from J, the gap between germline ends came to 10 bases. DNA of the CDR3: TGTGCCAGCAGTTCTGGGGGGGCCGAGCAGTACTTC. Amino acids: CASSSGGAEQYF.

V usage is TRBV5-1 and J usage is TRBJ2-7; D unclear. CDR3 size: 12 residues. Germline assignment: CDR1 SGHRS and CDR2 YFSETQ. Trimming took off 7 bases at V and 0 bases at J, with 8 bases between the two ends. The CDR3 DNA reads as TGCGCCAGCTCATACAACTCCTACGAGCAGTACTTC. This encodes CASSYNSYEQYF.

The chain joins TRBV12-1 to TRBJ1-5; the table assigns TRBD1, which was not confirmed against the DNA. TRBV12-1 is flagged as a pseudogene. This CDR3 spans 15 amino acids. Here the CDR3 reads CASSYRQGGGQPQHF. In DNA, the CDR3 is TGTGCCAGCAGCTACCGACAGGGGGGAGGTCAGCCCCAGCATTTT.

The rearrangement uses TRBV10-3 and TRBJ1-1; no clear D. CDR3 size: 12 residues. The germline V and J ends were trimmed by 4 bases and 6 bases, with 9 bases remaining between them. In germline, CDR1 is ENHRY, CDR2 SYGVKD. The CDR3 DNA follows: TGTGCCATCAGTGGCCTAGACTCTGAAGCTTTCTTT. Encoded protein: CAISGLDSEAFF.

Only one count was recorded for this clone. The chain combines TRBV7-9 with TRBJ1-2, with D possibly TRBD1 on 6 matching bases. The CDR3 covers 15 residues. Germline V lookup: CDR1 SEHNR, CDR2 FQNEAQ (reference sequence). Trimming pared 1 base from V and 4 bases from J, leaving 13 bases between. The CDR3 DNA sequence: TGTGCCAGCAGCTTAGGACAGGTTCAGCTCTATGGCTACACCTTC. Residues: CASSLGQVQLYGYTF.

The CDR3 region is CASSHGQRSYEQYF. The DNA of the CDR3 is TGTGCCAGCAGCCATGGACAGCGATCCTACGAGCAGTACTTC. The rearrangement links TRBV7-9 to TRBJ2-7; weak D call: TRBD1 (6 bases). The CDR3 contains 14 residues. Germline CDR1 reads SEHNR; CDR2 reads FQNEAQ (reference sequence). Trimming shortened V by 5 bases and J by 1 base, and 12 bases separated the two germline ends.

The genes are TRBV4-1 and TRBJ2-7, with D possibly being TRBD2 (6 bases). This CDR3 has 14 residues. Trimming pared 0 bases from V and 5 bases from J, leaving 11 bases between. Germline assignment: CDR1 MGHRA and CDR2 YSYEKL. The chain's CDR3 is CASSQEDGSHEQYF. The CDR3 nucleotides are TGCGCCAGCAGCCAAGAAGACGGGAGCCACGAGCAGTACTTC.

The V call is TRBV6-5, the J call TRBJ2-7, with 10 bases that match TRBD2. The CDR3 has 15 amino acids. Germline V lookup: CDR1 MNHEY, CDR2 SVGAGI. V lost 6 bases and J lost 2; bases outside the gene matches: 7. Here the CDR3 reads CASSPGLADPYEQYF. The CDR3 nucleotides read TGTGCCAGCAGCCCTGGACTAGCGGACCCCTACGAGCAGTACTTC.

The CDR3 loop is CASSLEGLAGSYEQYF. For the CDR3, the DNA is TGTGCCAGCAGCTTAGAGGGACTAGCGGGTTCCTACGAGCAGTACTTC. The chain recombines TRBV7-8 with TRBJ2-7; TRBD2 matches 12 bases. J lost 1 base, V lost 1 base, and 2 bases had no gene match. Germline CDR1 is SGHVS and CDR2 is FQNEAQ. This CDR3 comprises 16 residues.

V usage is TRBV28 and J usage is TRBJ2-7; no clear D. The CDR3 contains 12 residues. Germline CDR1 reads MDHEN; CDR2 reads SYDVKM. Trimming stripped 5 bases from V and 5 bases from J, with 10 bases between. In DNA, the CDR3 is TGTGCCAGCAGTCTCCCAGGAAACGAGCAGTACTTC. It encodes CASSLPGNEQYF.

This clone has only a few counts. The chain uses TRBV5-8 and TRBJ2-5, with TRBD1 matching 8 bases. The CDR3 is 15 residues long. Per the germline V gene, CDR1 is SGHTS and CDR2 is YDEGEE. The V and J ends lost 0 bases and 0 bases, in that order; junction bases with no gene match: 1. CDR3 sequence reads: CASSLGQGYQETQYF. Here the CDR3 DNA reads TGTGCCAGCAGCTTGGGACAGGGGTACCAAGAGACCCAGTACTTC.

V is TRBV7-9 and J is TRBJ1-2; 8 nucleotides agree with TRBD1. With 5 bases clipped from V and 4 bases from J, the junction kept 12 bases outside the gene matches. Germline V gene lookup returns CDR1 SEHNR and CDR2 FQNEAQ (reference sequence). The CDR3 has 16 amino acids. CDR3 DNA: TGTGCCAGCAGCGCTGGCGACAGGGGACCTTTCTATGGCTACACCTTC. It yields the protein CASSAGDRGPFYGYTF.

V gene TRBV28 combines with J gene TRBJ2-7, with 12 bases identical to TRBD2. V lost 5 bases and J lost 1; bases outside the gene matches: 3. Germline CDR1 reads MDHEN; CDR2 reads SYDVKM. The CDR3 is 15 amino acids. This chain's CDR3 is CASSPTSGRSYEQYF. The CDR3 nucleotides are TGTGCCAGCAGTCCTACTAGCGGGAGGTCCTACGAGCAGTACTTC.